One and the same sample provided the 9 T cell receptor beta chains below, sequenced in a study of T-cell reconstitution after alpha-beta-depleted transplantation in children. Preparation of the TCRbeta library was carried out with unique molecular identifiers. A single record per CDR3 protein comes from TCRdb applying MiXCR to the PCR reads. The sample holds about 460,000 distinct CDR3 sequences, roughly a tenth seen once. The starting material was PBMCs, obtained before TCRalphabeta/CD19-depleted stem cell transplant. These receptors all stem from a child aged 2-15 years with inherited bone marrow failure, due to receive a stem cell transplant.

In this sample, this clonotype turned up a few times. This sequence joins TRBV7-9 and TRBJ2-7, with D perhaps matching TRBD1 (6 bases). The germline CDR1 and CDR2 sequences are SEHNR and FQNEAQ (reference sequence). CDR3 size: 17 residues. Deletions cut 2 bases from V and 0 bases from J, with 17 bases between. The CDR3 sequence: CASSLPQTGPSSYEQYF. CDR3 DNA: TGTGCCAGCAGCTTACCCCAGACAGGCCCCAGCTCCTACGAGCAGTACTTC. Drawing the rest from reference TRBV7-9 and TRBJ2-7, the complete variable domain is DTGVSQNPRHKITKRGQNVTFRCDPISEHNRLYWYRQTLGQGPEFLTYFQNEAQLEKSRLLSDRFSAERPKGSFSTLEIQRTEQGDSAMYLCASSLPQTGPSSYEQYFGPGTRLTVT.

V gene TRBV5-5 combines with J gene TRBJ2-3; no firm D call. The CDR3 is 15 amino acids. Trimming stripped 0 bases from V and 9 bases from J, with 17 bases between. CDR1 and CDR2 (germline): SGHKS, YYEKEE (reference sequence). CDR3 nucleotides: TGTGCCAGCAGCTTGGCCCCTCATAGTAGTGAGACGCAGTATTTT. Protein product: CASSLAPHSSETQYF.

This clonotype was observed at least ten times. The chain uses TRBV27 and TRBJ2-1; D unclear. The CDR3 contains 12 residues. V lost 6 bases and J lost 7, with 10 bases in between. CDR1 and CDR2 (germline): MNHEY, SMNVEV (reference sequence). The CDR3 spells CASSWNPNEQFF. The CDR3 region has the DNA TGTGCCAGCAGCTGGAACCCGAATGAGCAGTTCTTC.

This clonotype appeared many times. V gene TRBV29-1 combines with J gene TRBJ1-2, with a weak D call TRBD1 (5 bases). This CDR3 has 15 amino acids. V was shortened by 3 bases and J by 4 bases, with 18 bases between the two germline ends. Germline CDR1 and CDR2: SQVTM and ANQGSEA. CDR3 in DNA: TGCAGCGTTGATGGGAGACCCGGGACGCCCTATGGCTACACCTTC. Amino acids: CSVDGRPGTPYGYTF.

This clonotype was seen at least ten times. This sequence joins TRBV4-3 and TRBJ1-2; a possible D gene is TRBD1 (6 bases). Germline V gives CDR1 LGHNA, CDR2 YSLEER. There are 15 residues in the CDR3. Trimming removed 3 bases at V and 4 bases at J, with 15 bases between. The chain's CDR3 is CASSQRRDISYGYTF. In DNA, the CDR3 is TGCGCCAGCAGCCAGAGGCGGGACATCTCCTATGGCTACACCTTC.

At least ten counts were recorded for this clonotype. The rearrangement uses TRBV29-1 and TRBJ2-5; possibly TRBD1 for D (6 bases). The CDR3 consists of 15 residues. Trimming took off 3 bases at V and 4 bases at J, with 18 bases between the two ends. Germline V lookup: CDR1 SQVTM, CDR2 ANQGSEA. CDR3: CSVEKYWGLVETQYF. CDR3 bases: TGCAGCGTTGAGAAATATTGGGGGCTGGTAGAGACCCAGTACTTC.

The chain employs TRBV20-1 and TRBJ1-1; D may be TRBD1 (6 bases). The CDR3 has 12 amino acids. The germline V and J ends were trimmed by 7 bases and 6 bases, with 15 bases remaining between them. Looked up from germline, CDR1 is DFQATT and CDR2 is SNEGSKA (reference sequence). The CDR3 DNA reads as TGCAGTGTCTCTAGGGGGTTGCCTGAAGCTTTCTTT. Protein product: CSVSRGLPEAFF.

Ten or more counts support this clonotype. The V gene is TRBV30, the J gene TRBJ2-7; tentative D call: TRBD1 (5 bases). Germline values: CDR1 GTSNPN, CDR2 SVGIG (reference sequence). V was shortened by 4 bases and J by 0 bases, with 10 bases between the two germline ends. CDR3 length: 13 residues. DNA for the CDR3: TGTGCCTGGACAGGGCCCCCCTCCTACGAGCAGTACTTC. It specifies CAWTGPPSYEQYF.

This clonotype was seen ten or more times. The chain uses TRBV20-1 and TRBJ2-1; D is perhaps TRBD2 (5 bases). The germline V and J ends were trimmed by 6 bases and 7 bases, with 16 bases remaining between them. The CDR3 extends over 13 amino acids. Germline loops: CDR1 DFQATT, CDR2 SNEGSKA (reference sequence). The CDR3 spells CSARRLAPNEQFF. The CDR3 DNA reads as TGCAGTGCCCGCCGCCTAGCACCTAATGAGCAGTTCTTC.